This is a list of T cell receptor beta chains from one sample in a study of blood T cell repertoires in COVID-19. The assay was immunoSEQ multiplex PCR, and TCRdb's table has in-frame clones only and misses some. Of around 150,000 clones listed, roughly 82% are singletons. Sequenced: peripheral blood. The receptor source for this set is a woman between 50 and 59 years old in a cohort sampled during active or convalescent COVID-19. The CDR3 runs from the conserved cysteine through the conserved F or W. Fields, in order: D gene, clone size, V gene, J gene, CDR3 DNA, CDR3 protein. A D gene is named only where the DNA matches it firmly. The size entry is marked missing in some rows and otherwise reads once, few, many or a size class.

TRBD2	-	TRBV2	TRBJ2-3	TGTGCCAGCAGTACCGGGACTAGCGGACACACAGATACGCAGTATTTT	CASSTGTSGHTDTQYF
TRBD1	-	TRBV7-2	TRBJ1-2	TGTGCCAGCAGCTTCACATGGGACAGGAGACATGTTGGGTACACCTTC	CASSFTWDRRHVGYTF
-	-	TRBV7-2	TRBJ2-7	TGTGCCAGCAGACTCTCCTACGAGCAGTACTTC	CASRLSYEQYF
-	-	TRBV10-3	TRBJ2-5	TGTGCCATCAGTGAGTCGGGCAGACAAGAGACCCAGTACTTC	CAISESGRQETQYF
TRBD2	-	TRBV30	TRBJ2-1	TGTGCCTGGAACCTAGCGGGGGGGCCCTACAATGAGCAGTTCTTC	CAWNLAGGPYNEQFF
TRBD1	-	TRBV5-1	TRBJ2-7	TGCGCCAGCAGCCTCTACCGGGACAGGGCGTACGAGCAGTACTTC	CASSLYRDRAYEQYF
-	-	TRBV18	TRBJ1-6	TGTGCCAGCTCGGCGACAGGTCCGAGCTCCTATAATTCACCCCTCCACTTT	CASSATGPSSYNSPLHF
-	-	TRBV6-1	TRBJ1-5	TGTGCCAGCAGTGACGGCAGGGTCTTGCAGCCCCAGCATTTT	CASSDGRVLQPQHF
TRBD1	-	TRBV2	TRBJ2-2	TGTGCCAGCAGACCGGGACAGGGGGAGACCGGGGAGCTGTTTTTT	CASRPGQGETGELFF
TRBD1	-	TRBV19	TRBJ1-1	TGTGCCAGTAGTCCCAGGGGGACAGGGTCCACTGAAGCTTTCTTT	CASSPRGTGSTEAFF
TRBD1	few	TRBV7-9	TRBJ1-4	TGTGCCAGCAGCGGGCGGACAGGCCAAGCAACTAATGAAAAACTGTTTTTT	CASSGRTGQATNEKLFF
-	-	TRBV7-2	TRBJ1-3	TGTGCCAGCAGCCTCACAGGGTACTACTCTGGAAACACCATATATTTT	CASSLTGYYSGNTIYF
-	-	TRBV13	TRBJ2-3	TGTGCCAGCAGCTTAGCGGGACAAATCACAGATACGCAGTATTTT	CASSLAGQITDTQYF
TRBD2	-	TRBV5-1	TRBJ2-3	TGCGCCAGCAGCTTGGAAGGACTAGCAGGGGCGACAGATACGCAGTATTTT	CASSLEGLAGATDTQYF
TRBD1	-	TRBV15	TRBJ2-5	TGTGCCACCAGCAGAGATCGGATCCGGGACAGGGGCCATATGAACCAGTACTTC	CATSRDRIRDRGHMNQYF
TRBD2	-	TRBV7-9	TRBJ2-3	TGTGCCAGCAGCTTACGTAGCGGGGCGCGGGCAGATACGCAGTATTTT	CASSLRSGARADTQYF
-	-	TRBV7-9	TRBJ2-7	TGTGCCAGCAGCTACACAGGGTTATTCGAGCAGTACTTC	CASSYTGLFEQYF
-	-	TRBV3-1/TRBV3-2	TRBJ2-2	TGTGCCAGCAGCCAGTCTGCCGGGGAGCTGTTTTTT	CASSQSAGELFF
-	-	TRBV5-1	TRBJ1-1	TGCGCCAGCAGCTTGCGGGAATTCGGCACTGAAGCTTTCTTT	CASSLREFGTEAFF
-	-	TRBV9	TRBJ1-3	TGTGCCAGCAGCGTTGCAGGGGATTCGGTCGGAAACACCATATATTTT	CASSVAGDSVGNTIYF
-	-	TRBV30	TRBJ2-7	TGTGCCGGACAGATAAACTACGAGCAGTACTTC	CAGQINYEQYF
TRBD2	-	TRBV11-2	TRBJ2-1	TGTGCCAGCAGCACCAAGCGGGGGTTCTCCTACAATGAGCAGTTCTTC	CASSTKRGFSYNEQFF
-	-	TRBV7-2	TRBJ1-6	TGTGCCAGCAGCCCCTTCTATAATTCACCCCTCCACTTT	CASSPFYNSPLHF
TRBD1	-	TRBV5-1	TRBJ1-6	TGCACCACCAGTCCCGGGACAGGGGTTCCCTATAATTCACCCCTCCACTTT	CTTSPGTGVPYNSPLHF
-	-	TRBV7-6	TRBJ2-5	TGTGCCAGCAGTCACGGGGAAACCCAGTACTTC	CASSHGETQYF
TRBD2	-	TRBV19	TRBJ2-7	TGTGCCAGTAGTTCAAGGACTAGCGGGGGTTACGAGCAGTACTTC	CASSSRTSGGYEQYF
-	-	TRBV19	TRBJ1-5	TGTGCCAGTAGTTACCAGGGGAAGAATCAGCCCCAGCATTTT	CASSYQGKNQPQHF
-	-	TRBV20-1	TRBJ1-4	TGCAGTGCTAGTCAGGGCACCGATGAAAAACTGTTTTTT	CSASQGTDEKLFF
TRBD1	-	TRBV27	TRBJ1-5	TGTGCCAGCAGTTACGACAGGGGAGGGCAGCCCCAGCATTTT	CASSYDRGGQPQHF
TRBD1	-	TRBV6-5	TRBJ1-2	TGTGCCAGCGGGGTGGGACAGGGAAATGGCTACACCTTC	CASGVGQGNGYTF
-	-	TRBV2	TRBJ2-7	TGTGCCAGCCTGCGGGACAGAGAACGCTACGAGCAGTACTTC	CASLRDRERYEQYF
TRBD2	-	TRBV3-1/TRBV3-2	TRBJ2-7	TGTGCCAGCACCAAGGCGGGGGGGCGGTATAGCGAGCAGTACTTC	CASTKAGGRYSEQYF
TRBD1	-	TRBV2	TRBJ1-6	TGTGCCAGCAGTGATCAGGGGGGATCACCCCTCCACTTT	CASSDQGGSPLHF
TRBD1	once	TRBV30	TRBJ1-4	TGTGCCTGGAGTGCAGGGGGCGCGGGTGAAAAACTGTTTTTT	CAWSAGGAGEKLFF
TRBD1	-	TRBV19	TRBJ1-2	TGTGCCAGTAGTATTGAGGGGGCGGTATATGGCTACACCTTC	CASSIEGAVYGYTF
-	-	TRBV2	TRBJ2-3	TGTGCCAGCAGACCCCCGCAAGGGGGCACAGATACGCAGTATTTT	CASRPPQGGTDTQYF
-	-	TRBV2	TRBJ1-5	TGTGCCAGCAGTGAATTGCAGGGGATGTTGGGCAATCAGCCCCAGCATTTT	CASSELQGMLGNQPQHF
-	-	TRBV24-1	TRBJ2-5	TGTGCCACCAGTGATGGGGGGAAGGAGACCCAGTACTTC	CATSDGGKETQYF
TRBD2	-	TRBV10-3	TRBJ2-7	TGTGCCACCTGCCGGGGTAGCGGGGGGGCTTACGAGCAGTACTTC	CATCRGSGGAYEQYF
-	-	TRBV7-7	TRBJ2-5	TGTGCTAGCACCCCGGTGGGGGGGGCAGTAGAGACCCAGTACTTC	CASTPVGGAVETQYF
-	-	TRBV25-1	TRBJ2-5	TGTGCCAGCAGTGAATACCGACAGACCCAAGAGACCCAGTACTTC	CASSEYRQTQETQYF
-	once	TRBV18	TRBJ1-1	TGTGCCAGCTCAACAGGTCAGGGTGAAGCTTTCTTT	CASSTGQGEAFF
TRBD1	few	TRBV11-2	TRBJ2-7	TGTGCCAGCAGTCCCGGGACAGCGTACGAGCAGTACTTC	CASSPGTAYEQYF
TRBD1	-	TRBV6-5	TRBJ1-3	TGTGCCAGCAGTTACTCAGGACAGGGGGCGGACACCATATATTTT	CASSYSGQGADTIYF
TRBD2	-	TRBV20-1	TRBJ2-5	TGCAGTGCCAGTCAGCGGGGGGAGCGGGAGACCCAGTACTTC	CSASQRGERETQYF
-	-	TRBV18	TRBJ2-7	TGTGCCAGCTCAGGTTTAGGAGGAACCTACGAGCAGTACTTC	CASSGLGGTYEQYF
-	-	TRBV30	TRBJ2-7	TGTGCCTGGAGGGAGTTCTCGGTGCAGTACTTC	CAWREFSVQYF
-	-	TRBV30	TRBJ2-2	TGTGCCTGGAATTCGGCCGGGGAGCTGTTTTTT	CAWNSAGELFF
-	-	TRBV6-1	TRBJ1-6	TGTGCCAGCAGTGAATCGAGTAATTCACCCCTCCACTTT	CASSESSNSPLHF